This note documents a single T cell receptor beta chain sequence. This specimen comes from a study of Tregs in tolerant kidney transplant recipients. CDR3 length: 14 residues. Between the trimmed V and J ends, which lost 1 base and 0 bases, there was a span of 3 bases. CDR1 and CDR2 (germline): LNHNV, YYDKDF (reference sequence). CD4+CD25+CD127- Tregs, CD4+CD25- non-Tregs, CD4 and CD8 cells were sorted. Assay: immunoSEQ multiplex PCR; the TCRdb copy retains only in-frame clones and omits some. The sample yields 40,000 to 50,000 clones, under 95% seen once. The chain combines TRBV15 with TRBJ2-2, with D unclear. The specimen sequenced was Tregs from blood. This receptor was identified in a human donor in good health. CDR3 amino acids: CATSRGPNTGELFF. The DNA for the CDR3 is TGTGCCACCAGCAGAGGACCGAACACCGGGGAGCTGTTTTTT.